This TCR beta chain stems from a study of OX40 agonist ivuxolimab in advanced cancers. Background on the study: Enrollees could have had prior anti-PD-1, anti-PD-L1 or anti-CTLA-4 therapy, which about 40% had received. Partial responses were recorded for three patients, including one with hepatocellular carcinoma and two with cutaneous melanoma. Findings and caveats of the study: Dose levels from 0.1 to 3.0 mg/kg saw CD4+ and CD8+ blood T cells expand clonally by week 6. Relative to CD4+ cells, CD8+ T cells on average had more expanded clones.

As concerns this clone: The target antigen is unknown.

Sequencing was performed with immunoSEQ multiplex PCR; in TCRdb, only in-frame clones are kept and a portion is missing. The profile covers some 48,000 clones, with around 86% appearing a single time and 1.5% to 2% taken by the ten largest. This specimen consisted of CD4+ or CD8+ T cells sorted from blood, obtained in a trial of the OX40 agonist ivuxolimab. This TCR derives from an adult with an advanced solid tumor such as melanoma, head and neck, liver or kidney cancer.

Here the CDR3 DNA reads TGTGCTAGTGGTTTGGGCCCTGCCGGGACTGATGTCCACGAGCAGTACTTC. Its translation is CASGLGPAGTDVHEQYF. This chain uses TRBV12-5 with TRBJ2-7; tentatively, D is TRBD2 (6 bases). Per germline, CDR1 LGHNT and CDR2 FRNRAP. Trimming took 1 base from V and 5 from J, leaving 21 bases between them. The CDR3 contains 17 residues.